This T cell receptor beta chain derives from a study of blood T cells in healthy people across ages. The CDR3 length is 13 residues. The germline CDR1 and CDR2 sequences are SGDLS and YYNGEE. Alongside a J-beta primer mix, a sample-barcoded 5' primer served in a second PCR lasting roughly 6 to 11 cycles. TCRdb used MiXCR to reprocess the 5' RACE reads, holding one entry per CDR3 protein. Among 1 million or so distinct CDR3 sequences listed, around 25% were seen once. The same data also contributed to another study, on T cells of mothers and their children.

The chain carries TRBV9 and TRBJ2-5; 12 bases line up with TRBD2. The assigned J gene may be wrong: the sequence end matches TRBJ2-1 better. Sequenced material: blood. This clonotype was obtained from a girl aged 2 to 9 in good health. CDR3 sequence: CASSGGTSGEQFF. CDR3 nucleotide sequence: TGTGCCAGCAGCGGAGGGACTAGCGGGGAGCAGTTCTTC.